This is a list of T cell receptor beta chains from one sample in a study of CD8 T cells in ankylosing spondylitis. Each CDR3 protein is one row after TCRdb ran MiXCR on the 5' RACE reads. The sample carries 200,000 to 300,000 distinct CDR3 sequences, roughly 8.2% recorded once. The sample was blood, either unsorted or a sorted T cell fraction (not recorded which). Every receptor here comes from a female donor with ankylosing spondylitis or in good health (not recorded which). The CDR3 runs from the conserved cysteine through the conserved F or W.

cdr3_aa,v_call
CASSSSLRDRSYEQYF,TRBV27
CASSPGTGAFGYTF,TRBV7-9
CASSPEGDMNEQYF,TRBV7-2
CASSLMVGGRGNEQFF,TRBV5-1
CASSLNVQETQYF,TRBV5-1
CASSPYDDRNTEAFF,TRBV7-9
CASSLAVGVARYTDTQYF,TRBV5-1
CASSRGLAGYNEQFF,TRBV12-3/TRBV12-4
CASSLWTGGILSSGANVLTF,TRBV28
CSAQGAVTNTEAFF,TRBV20-1
CASSPSGPPRDEQFF,TRBV12-3/TRBV12-4
CATRRGTGSYNEQFF,TRBV24-1
CSVGRRSGYTEAFF,TRBV29-1
CSAPKREGSYEQYF,TRBV20-1
CSVAGGHTEAFF,TRBV29-1
CASSHRGRTSTDTQYF,TRBV3-1
CASSTKRGFGTDTQYF,TRBV4-3
CATSRATRGYNEQFF,TRBV15
CSARALRGPGGGELFF,TRBV20-1
CASRETAGEDNEQFF,TRBV5-1
CASSLGTGEQYF,TRBV7-8
CSVTPQGGSYEQYF,TRBV29-1